A single sample gave rise to the 28 T cell receptor beta chains below, sequenced in a study of cytomegalovirus exposure and HLA in healthy donors (dated by TCRdb to the late 2010s). Receptors were amplified or captured by the immunoSEQ multiplex PCR assay. A mixture of 60 forward primers for TCR Vbeta segments and 13 reverse primers for TCR Jbeta segments was used in the multiplex PCR. TCRdb obtained this table from immuneACCESS and retained in-frame rearrangements with V and J assigned. These tables miss some clones; where compared with another copy, unresolved V genes account for less than half of the shortfall, and the remainder is unexplained. In this sample the table shows approximately 220,000 clones, around four fifths of which occur a single time. Of the sample, over 0.65% falls within the top ten clones. Sequencing was carried out using PBMCs. These receptors originate from a boy under 10 years old in good health and CMV-seronegative.

This rearrangement joins TRBV10-3 to TRBJ2-1; 13 positions agree with TRBD2. This CDR3 contains 17 residues. V lost 0 bases and J lost 10; bases outside the gene matches: 9. CDR1 is ENHRY and CDR2 is SYGVKD in the germline V gene. The DNA for the CDR3 is TGTGCCATCAGTGAGTCGCGAGGACTAGCGGGAGTATGGGAGCAGTTCTTC. Protein sequence: CAISESRGLAGVWEQFF.

The chain has TRBV7-9 and TRBJ2-5, with TRBD2 identical over 10 bases. The DNA matches TRBJ2-7 better at its end, which makes the J call doubtful. This CDR3 has 14 amino acids. The germline V gene has CDR1 SEHNR and CDR2 FQNEAQ (reference sequence). Here the CDR3 DNA reads TGTGCCAGTACACTAGCGGGAAGTACATACGAGCAGTACTTC. Translated: CASTLAGSTYEQYF.

The chain joins TRBV27 to TRBJ1-1; 11 bases are shared with TRBD1. Per germline, CDR1 MNHEY and CDR2 SMNVEV (reference sequence). V trimming: 5 bases; J trimming: 5 bases; junction bases outside the gene matches: 10. The CDR3 contains 16 residues. Here the CDR3 DNA reads TGTGCCAGCAGTCCGTTGGACAGGGGGCATCATACTGAAGCTTTCTTT. Amino acids: CASSPLDRGHHTEAFF.

V gene TRBV2 combines with J gene TRBJ1-2; 7 bases line up with TRBD1. The CDR3 contains 13 residues. Germline CDR1 is SNHLY and CDR2 is FYNNEI. Unmatched junction bases numbered 10, after V lost 7 bases and J lost 8 bases. The CDR3 sequence is CASTNQGGRGYTF. DNA of the CDR3: TGTGCCAGCACCAACCAGGGGGGCAGGGGCTACACCTTC.

This sequence joins TRBV27 and TRBJ2-3, with 12 bases identical to TRBD2. The trim removed 5 bases at V and 5 bases at J, leaving 8 bases unmatched. Germline CDR1 and CDR2: MNHEY and SMNVEV (reference sequence). This CDR3 region has 16 residues. In DNA form, the CDR3 reads TGTGCCAGCAGTGGGAGACTAGCGGGAGAGATAGATACGCAGTATTTT. This gives the protein CASSGRLAGEIDTQYF.

The rearrangement uses TRBV11-2 and TRBJ2-6, with 7 bases fitting TRBD2. CDR1 SGHAT and CDR2 FQNNGV come from the germline V gene. This CDR3 contains 19 residues. The V segment lost 5 bases and the J segment 2 bases; nucleotides outside the gene matches: 15. The CDR3 spells CASSPTLLGGVAGANVLTF. In DNA, the CDR3 is TGTGCCAGCAGCCCTACTTTGTTGGGGGGGGTGGCTGGGGCCAACGTCCTGACTTTC.

This chain links TRBV19 with TRBJ1-1; possible D gene TRBD1, 5 bases. The CDR3 sequence is 14 residues long. Trimming pared 7 bases from V and 0 bases from J, leaving 12 bases between. From germline, CDR1 is LNHDA and CDR2 SQIVND (reference sequence). The DNA of the CDR3 is TGTGCCAGTACCCCGTTAGGGGTGAACACTGAAGCTTTCTTT. Translated, it gives CASTPLGVNTEAFF.

The V and J genes are TRBV2 and TRBJ2-3; 9 nucleotides match TRBD2. CDR3 size: 14 residues. The germline V gene has CDR1 SNHLY and CDR2 FYNNEI. Losses at the gene ends were 5 bases for V and 3 bases for J; bases not matched to a gene: 3. This CDR3 reads CASSYLAGTDTQYF. Written as DNA, the CDR3 is TGTGCCAGCAGTTACCTAGCGGGAACAGATACGCAGTATTTT.

The chain joins TRBV5-4 to TRBJ2-7; TRBD2 matches at 10 bases. V was clipped by 4 bases and J by 5 bases; unmatched bases: 6. The CDR3 is 14 amino acids. Germline V gives CDR1 SGHNT, CDR2 YYREEE (reference sequence). The CDR3 spells CASSSTSGVNEQYF. The CDR3 DNA reads TGTGCCAGCAGCAGTACTAGCGGGGTCAACGAGCAGTACTTC.

The chain's CDR3 is CASSLTSFSYEQYF. In DNA, the CDR3 is TGTGCCAGCAGTTTGACTAGCTTCTCCTACGAGCAGTACTTC. V usage is TRBV27 and J usage is TRBJ2-7, with TRBD2 identical over 7 bases. The CDR3 loop spans 14 amino acids. The trim removed 3 bases at V and 0 bases at J, leaving 2 bases unmatched. CDR1 MNHEY and CDR2 SMNVEV come from the germline V gene (reference sequence).

This chain joins TRBV5-4 and TRBJ2-5; 7 nucleotides match TRBD2. The CDR3 has 14 residues. Germline trimming cut 3 bases from V and 5 bases from J; bases unmatched to any gene: 7. Germline V CDR1 and CDR2: SGHNT, YYREEE (reference sequence). In nucleotides, the CDR3 is TGTGCCAGCAGCTGGGGGAGGGGTAGGGAGACCCAGTACTTC. Its protein product is CASSWGRGRETQYF.

V gene TRBV2 combines with J gene TRBJ2-2; TRBD1 might be the D (6 bases). Looked up from germline, CDR1 is SNHLY and CDR2 is FYNNEI. The CDR3 runs to 13 residues. V shed 11 bases and J shed 4 bases, with 14 bases lying between them. The CDR3 DNA reads TGTGCCTCCGAAGACAGGACCACCGGGGAGCTGTTTTTT. Translation gives CASEDRTTGELFF.

This sequence joins TRBV28 and TRBJ2-7, with TRBD2 as a possible D gene (6 bases). This CDR3 comprises 14 residues. V lost 6 bases to trimming and J lost 2 bases, with 14 bases between them. Germline V gene lookup returns CDR1 MDHEN and CDR2 SYDVKM. The CDR3 reads CASSSGAGPYEQYF. The CDR3 nucleotides read TGTGCCAGCAGCTCAGGCGCGGGACCCTACGAGCAGTACTTC.

V usage is TRBV11-1 and J usage is TRBJ1-2; TRBD1 might be the D (6 bases). The V end was cut by 4 bases, the J end by 2 bases, with 11 bases between. The germline CDR1 and CDR2 sequences are SGHAT and FQDESV (reference sequence). The CDR3 consists of 14 residues. The CDR3: CASSYRATNYGYTF. CDR3 nucleotide sequence: TGTGCCAGCAGCTACAGGGCGACCAACTATGGCTACACCTTC.

This clone came up once. The rearrangement uses TRBV7-9 and TRBJ2-7, with TRBD2 matching over 8 bases. Germline lookup yields CDR1 SEHNR and CDR2 FQNEAQ (reference sequence). The CDR3 totals 14 residues. J lost 0 bases, V lost 3 bases, and 1 base had no gene match. The CDR3 region has the DNA TGTGCCAGCAGCTTGGGGACTAGCTCCTACGAGCAGTACTTC. Its protein is CASSLGTSSYEQYF.

V and J are TRBV15 and TRBJ1-2; 9 bases map to TRBD1. The V segment lost 0 bases and the J segment 4 bases; nucleotides outside the gene matches: 3. The CDR3 length is 15 residues. The germline CDR1 and CDR2 sequences are LNHNV and YYDKDF (reference sequence). The CDR3 region is CATSRDTTGGYGYTF. Written as DNA, the CDR3 is TGTGCCACCAGCAGAGACACGACAGGGGGCTATGGCTACACCTTC.

This chain uses TRBV5-1 with TRBJ2-1; D might be TRBD1 (6 bases). In germline, CDR1 is SGHRS, CDR2 YFSETQ. This CDR3 is 15 amino acids long. V was shortened by 0 bases and J by 4 bases, with 11 bases between the two germline ends. CDR3 DNA sequence: TGCGCCAGCAGCTTGGCTGGGACACAATACAATGAGCAGTTCTTC. It yields the protein CASSLAGTQYNEQFF.

On this clone: The junction does not match germline at one end; this may be a read error. In DNA, the CDR3 is TGTGCCAGCAGCGGGACTAGCGGGAGTCTCTACGAGCAGTCCTTC. This gives the protein CASSGTSGSLYEQSF. The chain uses TRBV7-2 and TRBJ2-7; TRBD2 aligns across 14 bases. Germline assignment: CDR1 SGHTA and CDR2 FQGNSA. This CDR3 comprises 15 residues.

V and J are TRBV29-1 and TRBJ2-2; no definite D call. The germline gives CDR1 SQVTM, CDR2 ANQGSEA. V lost 3 bases, J lost 5 bases, and 7 bases lay in between. This CDR3 has 12 residues. CDR3 sequence: CSVDSQTGELFF. Here the CDR3 DNA reads TGCAGCGTTGACTCCCAGACCGGGGAGCTGTTTTTT.

CDR3: CAWGADDYEQYF. CDR3 nucleotide sequence: TGTGCCTGGGGAGCGGACGACTACGAGCAGTACTTC. This rearrangement joins TRBV30 to TRBJ2-7; the D gene is possibly TRBD2 (5 bases). Germline V gene lookup returns CDR1 GTSNPN and CDR2 SVGIG (reference sequence). Trimming removed 5 bases at V and 3 bases at J, with 11 bases between. The CDR3 has 12 residues.

This chain links TRBV5-4 with TRBJ2-7; 11 bases fit TRBD2. Germline trimming cut 4 bases from V and 0 bases from J; bases unmatched to any gene: 9. Germline-derived CDR1 and CDR2 are SGHNT and YYREEE (reference sequence). The length of the CDR3 is 17 residues. CDR3: CASSRRGTSGGSYEQYF. CDR3 bases: TGTGCCAGCAGCCGCCGCGGCACTAGCGGGGGCTCCTACGAGCAGTACTTC.

J is TRBJ1-5 and V is TRBV30; the match to TRBD1 covers 7 bases. Germline CDR1 is GTSNPN and CDR2 is SVGIG (reference sequence). The CDR3 covers 14 residues. Trimming cost V 0 bases and J 5 bases; bases outside gene matches: 4. The chain's CDR3 is CAWSVDRVYQPQHF. CDR3 bases: TGTGCCTGGAGTGTAGACAGGGTTTATCAGCCCCAGCATTTT.

This chain uses TRBV10-3 with TRBJ1-1; no definite D call. The CDR3 runs 13 residues. V shed 6 bases and J shed 3 bases, with 11 bases lying between them. Germline V gives CDR1 ENHRY, CDR2 SYGVKD. In DNA form, the CDR3 reads TGTGCCATCAGCCCAACTTCCGACACTGAAGCTTTCTTT. Translating it yields CAISPTSDTEAFF.

The V gene is TRBV9, the J gene TRBJ2-1, with 9 bases lining up with TRBD1. Germline loops: CDR1 SGDLS, CDR2 YYNGEE. The V segment lost 3 bases and the J segment 8 bases; nucleotides outside the gene matches: 9. The CDR3 extends over 15 amino acids. CDR3 amino acids: CASSASGQGVDEQFF. The CDR3 DNA follows: TGTGCCAGCAGCGCTTCGGGACAGGGTGTCGATGAGCAGTTCTTC.

The V gene is TRBV2, the J gene TRBJ2-3; 7 nucleotides match TRBD2. The CDR3 is made up of 12 amino acids. The germline V gene has CDR1 SNHLY and CDR2 FYNNEI. V lost 9 bases and J lost 2; bases outside the gene matches: 2. The CDR3 sequence is CASQRDTDTQYF. As DNA, the CDR3 is TGTGCCAGTCAGCGGGACACAGATACGCAGTATTTT.

The chain recombines TRBV4-1 with TRBJ2-1; no clear D gene. In germline, CDR1 is MGHRA, CDR2 YSYEKL. Trimming took off 3 bases at V and 6 bases at J, with 12 bases between the two ends. The CDR3 has 14 amino acids. The CDR3 spells CASSQGRLGNEQFF. Here the CDR3 DNA reads TGCGCCAGCAGCCAGGGTAGACTGGGCAATGAGCAGTTCTTC.

The chain is built from TRBV20-1 and TRBJ2-3, with D uncertain. The CDR3 sequence is 11 residues long. V was trimmed by 4 bases and J by 2 bases, leaving 4 bases between them. In germline, CDR1 is DFQATT, CDR2 SNEGSKA (reference sequence). CDR3 nucleotides: TGCAGTGCTACCTACACAGATACGCAGTATTTT. Translating it yields CSATYTDTQYF.

This clone showed up just a few times. V and J are TRBV7-9 and TRBJ1-5; 7 bases are a match to TRBD1. Losses at the gene ends were 4 bases for V and 5 bases for J; bases not matched to a gene: 5. The CDR3 is 14 residues long. CDR1 is SEHNR, CDR2 FQNEAQ, per germline (reference sequence). CDR3 nucleotide sequence: TGTGCCAGCAGCTCAGGGGGGTCGGATCAGCCCCAGCATTTT. Translation: CASSSGGSDQPQHF.